Below, 2 T cell receptor beta chains from the same sample are listed, as sequenced in a study of cytomegalovirus exposure and HLA in healthy donors. Generated by immunoSEQ multiplex PCR, the TCRdb table keeps only in-frame clones and is missing some. The table has a few hundred thousand clones, about nine tenths seen once; the top ten hold around 3.1%. The specimen sequenced was PBMCs. All receptors come from a woman aged 25 to 39 in good health and CMV-seronegative.

V is TRBV29-1 and J is TRBJ2-2; D possibly corresponds to TRBD2 (7 bases). The germline gives CDR1 SQVTM, CDR2 ANQGSEA. Trimming took 7 bases from V and 4 from J, leaving 19 bases between them. The CDR3 length is 15 residues. In nucleotides, the CDR3 is TGCAGCGCAGAAGTCGGGGGAGGGGGCACCGGGGAGCTGTTTTTT. Amino acids: CSAEVGGGGTGELFF.

V gene TRBV7-3 combines with J gene TRBJ2-1; D is ambiguous. This CDR3 has 15 amino acids. Germline V gene data show CDR1 as SGHTA and CDR2 as FQGTGA. V lost 1 base and J lost 6, with 13 bases in between. CDR3 nucleotide sequence: TGTGCCAGCAGCTTAAGCCCACTCTTAAGCAATGAGCAGTTCTTC. It codes for CASSLSPLLSNEQFF.